The 10 T cell receptor beta chains given below trace back to one sample, sequenced in a study of regulatory T cells in long-lasting Graves disease. According to the study, TCR beta libraries were built with iRepertoire HTBI primers and CDR3-region Arm-PCR. TCRdb recomputed calls from the multiplex PCR reads with MiXCR, one row per CDR3 protein. The data contain 350,000 to 450,000 distinct CDR3 sequences, roughly 20% of them singletons. Regarding time point: persistent/refractory GD, antithyroid drugs over 5 years with positive TRAb. PBMC RNA was the source of the TCR library. The specimen was peripheral blood mononuclear cells (PBMCs), collected when the disease was refractory, from a patient treated with antithyroid drugs. The receptors derive from a female donor with Graves disease.

J is TRBJ2-6 and V is TRBV4-3; no reliable D call. Germline lookup yields CDR1 LGHNA and CDR2 YSLEER. V was pared by 0 bases and J by 0 bases, with 3 bases between. This CDR3 comprises 15 residues. CDR3 nucleotide sequence: TGCGCCAGCAGCCAAGATGGCTCTGGGGCCAACGTCCTGACTTTC. Its protein product is CASSQDGSGANVLTF.

This clonotype was found many times. At one end the junction does not follow the germline gene, possibly because of a read error. The rearrangement links TRBV12-3 or TRBV12-4 to TRBJ1-5, with D perhaps TRBD1 (6 bases). The CDR3 consists of 14 residues. CDR3 sequence reads: CASSLAGVNQPQHF. The CDR3 DNA is TGTGCCAGCAGCTTAGCAGGGGTCAATCAGCCCCAGCATTTT.

CDR3 in DNA: TGTGCCACCAGTGATACCCCGGGCCTTAGAACCTACGAGCAGTACTTC. Translation: CATSDTPGLRTYEQYF. This chain joins TRBV24-1 and TRBJ2-7, with D unclear. Germline CDR1 is KGHDR and CDR2 is SFDVKD. Trimming pared 3 bases from V and 2 bases from J, leaving 16 bases between. This CDR3 spans 16 amino acids.

This clonotype appeared many times. V usage is TRBV28 and J usage is TRBJ2-7; D call uncertain. The CDR3 length is 13 residues. Germline V gives CDR1 MDHEN, CDR2 SYDVKM. V lost 2 bases and J lost 3, with 8 bases in between. The CDR3 DNA reads TGTGCCAGCAGTTTAGAGGTTATCTACGAGCAGTACTTC. Its translation is CASSLEVIYEQYF. Together with reference TRBV28 and TRBJ2-7, the CDR3 gives the full variable domain: DVKVTQSSRYLVKRTGEKVFLECVQDMDHENMFWYRQDPGLGLRLIYFSYDVKMKEKGDIPEGYSVSREKKERFSLILESASTNQTSMYLCASSLEVIYEQYFGPGTRLTVT.

This sequence joins TRBV5-6 and TRBJ2-7, with 9 nucleotides matching TRBD1. The CDR3 sequence is 14 residues long. The ends lost 4 bases at V and 4 bases at J; junction bases unmatched: 6. The germline V gene encodes CDR1 SGHDT and CDR2 YYEEEE. CDR3 sequence: CASSHPTGGYEQYF. DNA for the CDR3: TGTGCCAGCAGCCATCCGACAGGGGGTTACGAGCAGTACTTC.

CDR3 in DNA: TGTGCCAGCAGACACAGGGGAGTCAATCAGCCCCAGCATTTT. It codes for CASRHRGVNQPQHF. This chain connects TRBV6-1 to TRBJ1-5; 7 positions agree with TRBD1. Looked up from germline, CDR1 is MNHNS and CDR2 is SASEGT. The J segment lost 3 bases and the V segment lost 6 bases, leaving 5 bases of the junction unmatched. The CDR3 extends over 14 amino acids.

Details on this clonotype: An end of the junction does not agree with germline; a read error may underlie this. V usage is TRBV28 and J usage is TRBJ2-1, with D perhaps TRBD1 (5 bases). Germline V gives CDR1 MDHEN, CDR2 SYDVKM. The length of the CDR3 is 16 residues. The CDR3 DNA reads TGTGTCAGCAGCCCCCCAGGGTCTAGGCCTTACAATGAGCAGTTCTTC. Protein sequence: CVSSPPGSRPYNEQFF.

In its sample, this clonotype was seen many times. A junction end diverges from the germline sequence, so it may reflect a read error. The gene calls are TRBV5-6 and TRBJ2-5; no definite D call. This CDR3 has 13 amino acids. Per germline, CDR1 SGHDT and CDR2 YYEEEE. The CDR3, as DNA: TGTGCCACCAGCGAAGGGCTTCAAGAGACCCAGTACTTC. This translates into CATSEGLQETQYF.

The gene calls are TRBV9 and TRBJ2-7; TRBD2 matches 12 bases. The CDR3 loop spans 15 amino acids. The germline V gene encodes CDR1 SGDLS and CDR2 YYNGEE. V lost 0 bases and J lost 5; bases outside the gene matches: 3. The CDR3 DNA reads TGTGCCAGCAGCGTAGGACTAGCGGGAGTAAACGAGCAGTACTTC. This encodes CASSVGLAGVNEQYF.

Remarks on this clonotype: A much larger clone lies one base from this, so it may be a read error. The V and J genes are TRBV11-2 and TRBJ1-1; D unclear. This CDR3 region has 14 residues. Germline loops: CDR1 SGHAT, CDR2 FQNNGV. V was pared by 2 bases and J by 6 bases, with 13 bases between. This chain's CDR3 is CASSLSRPGAEAFF. The CDR3 DNA is TGTGCCAGCAGCTTATCCCGACCGGGAGCTGAAGCTTTCTTT.